This TCR beta chain was captured by sequencing in a study of naive and memory T cell subsets. CD8 T cells were positively selected from what remained after CD4 positive selection. In its sample, this clonotype was seen a few times. CDR3 size: 14 residues. J gave up 1 base and V 4 bases, and 3 bases lay outside the gene matches. Germline V gives CDR1 KGHSH, CDR2 LQKENI. Two oligonucleotides, mixed equimolar, formed the beta constant-region primer covering TRBC1 and TRBC2. Ligated cDNA was amplified by four rounds of PCR with nested alpha and beta constant-region primers and SP2. TCRdb called the UMI-ligation and nested PCR reads again in MiXCR, with one record for every CDR3 protein. The profile covers 130,000 or so distinct CDR3 sequences, with roughly 32% appearing a single time and 0.8% to 1% taken by the ten largest.

The J gene is TRBJ2-7, the V gene TRBV18; 8 bases align to TRBD1. Sequenced input: central memory CD4+ T cells from blood. The clonotype comes from a human donor in good health. The chain's CDR3 is CASSQDRGSYEQYF. The CDR3 DNA is TGTGCCAGCTCACAAGACAGGGGATCCTACGAGCAGTACTTC.